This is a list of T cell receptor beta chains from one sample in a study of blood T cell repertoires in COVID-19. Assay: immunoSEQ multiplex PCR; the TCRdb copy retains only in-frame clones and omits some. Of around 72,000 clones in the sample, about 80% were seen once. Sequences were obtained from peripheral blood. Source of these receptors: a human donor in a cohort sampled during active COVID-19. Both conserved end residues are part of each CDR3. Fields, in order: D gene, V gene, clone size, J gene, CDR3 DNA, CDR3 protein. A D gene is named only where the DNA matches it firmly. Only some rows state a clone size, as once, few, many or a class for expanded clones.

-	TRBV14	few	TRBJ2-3	TGTGCCAGCAGCCTCAACCCCGGGACTTCGCAGTATTTT	CASSLNPGTSQYF
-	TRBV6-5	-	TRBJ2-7	TGTGCCAGCAGTTACATCAGGGGGGCCTACGAGCAGTACTTC	CASSYIRGAYEQYF
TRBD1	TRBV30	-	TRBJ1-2	TGTGCCTGGGAGGGACAGGATAACTATGGCTACACCTTC	CAWEGQDNYGYTF
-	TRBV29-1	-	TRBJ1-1	TGCAGCGTGAGCGGGGCATACACTGAAGCTTTCTTT	CSVSGAYTEAFF
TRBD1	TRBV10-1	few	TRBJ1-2	TGCGCCAGCAGTGAAAACACAGGGGGCGTTGGCTACACCTTC	CASSENTGGVGYTF
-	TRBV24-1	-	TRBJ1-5	TGTGCCACCAGTGCCCCCGGGCGGGACGGCAATCAGCCCCAGCATTTT	CATSAPGRDGNQPQHF
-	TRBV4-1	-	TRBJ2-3	TGCGCCAGCAGCCAAGCGGGGGTCCCCTTTGGAGCAGATACGCAGTATTTT	CASSQAGVPFGADTQYF
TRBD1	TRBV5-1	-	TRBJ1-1	TGCGCCAGCAGCTTGGGTGAGTCAGGGGGCACTGAAGCTTTCTTT	CASSLGESGGTEAFF
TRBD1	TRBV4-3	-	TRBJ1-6	TGCGCCAGCAGCCAAGATAGAGACAGGGGGTGGGGTTCACCCCTCCACTTT	CASSQDRDRGWGSPLHF
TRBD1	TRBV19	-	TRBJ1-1	TGTGCCAGTAACACCAGGGGGATGAACACTGAAGCTTTCTTT	CASNTRGMNTEAFF
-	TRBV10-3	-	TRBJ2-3	TGTGCCAGCAGAGACAGTAGTGGCACAGATACGCAGTATTTT	CASRDSSGTDTQYF
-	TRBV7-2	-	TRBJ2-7	TGTGCCAGCAGCTTAGCGGGGCACTCCTACGAGCAGTACTTC	CASSLAGHSYEQYF
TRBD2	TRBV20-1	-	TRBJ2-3	TGCAGTGCTAGTGGGGACGGGGGGGGCACAGATACGCAGTATTTT	CSASGDGGGTDTQYF
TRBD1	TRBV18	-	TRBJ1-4	TGTGCCAGCTCACCCGGACAGGGGGGAAAACTGTTTTTT	CASSPGQGGKLFF
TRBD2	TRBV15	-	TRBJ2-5	TGTGCCACCAGCAGGCTCGGAGTTTCCAGCGGGACCACAGAGGCCCAGTACTTC	CATSRLGVSSGTTEAQYF
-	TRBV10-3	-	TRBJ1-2	TGTGCCATCAGTGAGTCTCAGGGCAGGGGCGACGGCTACACCTTC	CAISESQGRGDGYTF
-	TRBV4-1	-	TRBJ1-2	TGCGCCAGCAGCCAAGCGGTGGGCAACTATGGCTACACCTTC	CASSQAVGNYGYTF
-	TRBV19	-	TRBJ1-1	TGTGCCAGTAGTAAGGCAGGCCAAAACATGAACACTGAAGCTTTCTTT	CASSKAGQNMNTEAFF
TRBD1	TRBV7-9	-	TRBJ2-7	TGTGCCAGCAGCGGGACAGGGAGGTTGATATTTTACGAGCAGTACTTC	CASSGTGRLIFYEQYF
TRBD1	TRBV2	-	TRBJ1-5	TGTGCCAGCAGTGAAAGGGGACAGATGTATCAGCCCCAGCATTTT	CASSERGQMYQPQHF
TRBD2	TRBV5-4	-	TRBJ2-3	TGTGCCAGCAGCTTAAAAACTAGCGGAGATACGCAGTATTTT	CASSLKTSGDTQYF
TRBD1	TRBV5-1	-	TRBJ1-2	TGCGCCAGCAGCTCGTCGACAGGGCATCAAGGTGGCTACACCTTC	CASSSSTGHQGGYTF
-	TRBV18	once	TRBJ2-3	TGTGCCAGCTCACCTCTCCCCCGCACAGATACGCAGTATTTT	CASSPLPRTDTQYF
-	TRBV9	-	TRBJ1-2	TGTGCCAGCAGCGTAGATCTGGGGAGCTATGGCTACACCTTC	CASSVDLGSYGYTF
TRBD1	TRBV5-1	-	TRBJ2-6	TGCGCCAGCAGCAGGGACAGGCCTTCATCTGGGGCCAACGTCCTGACTTTC	CASSRDRPSSGANVLTF
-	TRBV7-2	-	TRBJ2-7	TGTGCCAGCAGCTTCAGGGGGGCCTACGAGCAGTACTTC	CASSFRGAYEQYF
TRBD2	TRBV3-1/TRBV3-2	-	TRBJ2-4	TGTGCCAGCAGCCAAGGACTAGCGGGGGCTCTCATTCAGTACTTC	CASSQGLAGALIQYF
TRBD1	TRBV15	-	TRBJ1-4	TGTGCCACCAGCGGAAACACCGGGACAGCTAATGAAAAACTGTTTTTT	CATSGNTGTANEKLFF
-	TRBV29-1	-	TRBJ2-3	TGCAGTGTCAATCCCGTCCAGCGGGGCACAGATACGCAGTATTTT	CSVNPVQRGTDTQYF
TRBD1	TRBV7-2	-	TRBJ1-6	TGTGCCAGCAGCCAACTCGACAGGGGGCAATCACCCCTCCACTTT	CASSQLDRGQSPLHF
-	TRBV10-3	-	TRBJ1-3	TGTGCCATCAGTACAGTCTCTGGAAACACCATATATTTT	CAISTVSGNTIYF
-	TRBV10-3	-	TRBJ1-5	TGTGCCATCAGTGACGGTTATAGCAATCAGCCCCAGCATTTT	CAISDGYSNQPQHF
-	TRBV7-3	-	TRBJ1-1	TGTGCCAGCAGCCCAACAGGGTCGGCTGAAGCTTTCTTT	CASSPTGSAEAFF
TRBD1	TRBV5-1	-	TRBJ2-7	TGCGCCAGCAGCTCCGGGACAGGGGGCTCGTCCTACGAGCAGTACTTC	CASSSGTGGSSYEQYF
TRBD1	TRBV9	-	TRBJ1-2	TGTGCCAGCAGCCTAACAGGACAGGGGAAGAACTATGGCTACACCTTC	CASSLTGQGKNYGYTF
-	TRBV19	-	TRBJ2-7	TGTGCCAGTAGTATAGATCCTGGCAGGACCTACGAGCAGTACTTC	CASSIDPGRTYEQYF
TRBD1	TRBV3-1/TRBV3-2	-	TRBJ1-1	TGTGCCAGCAGCCCATCCGGGACAGGAGGAAACACTGAAGCTTTCTTT	CASSPSGTGGNTEAFF
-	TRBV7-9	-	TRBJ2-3	TGTGCCAGCAGCTTAGCGACGGGTTCAAGCACAGATACGCAGTATTTT	CASSLATGSSTDTQYF
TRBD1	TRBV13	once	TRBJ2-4	TGTGCCAGCAGCTTCGTACAGGGGGCGGAGAACATTCAGTACTTC	CASSFVQGAENIQYF
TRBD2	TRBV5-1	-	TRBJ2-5	TGCGCCAGCAGCTTGGACCGGGGGGAAGAGACCCAGTACTTC	CASSLDRGEETQYF
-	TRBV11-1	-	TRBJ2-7	TGTGCCAGCAGCAGCGGACTTACCTACGAGCAGTACTTC	CASSSGLTYEQYF
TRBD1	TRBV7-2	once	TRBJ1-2	TGTGCCAGCAGCTTAATACCGGGACAGGGGAACTATGGCTACACCTTC	CASSLIPGQGNYGYTF
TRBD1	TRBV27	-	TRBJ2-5	TGTGCCAGCAGTTGGGGACAGGGAGGGACCCAGTACTTC	CASSWGQGGTQYF